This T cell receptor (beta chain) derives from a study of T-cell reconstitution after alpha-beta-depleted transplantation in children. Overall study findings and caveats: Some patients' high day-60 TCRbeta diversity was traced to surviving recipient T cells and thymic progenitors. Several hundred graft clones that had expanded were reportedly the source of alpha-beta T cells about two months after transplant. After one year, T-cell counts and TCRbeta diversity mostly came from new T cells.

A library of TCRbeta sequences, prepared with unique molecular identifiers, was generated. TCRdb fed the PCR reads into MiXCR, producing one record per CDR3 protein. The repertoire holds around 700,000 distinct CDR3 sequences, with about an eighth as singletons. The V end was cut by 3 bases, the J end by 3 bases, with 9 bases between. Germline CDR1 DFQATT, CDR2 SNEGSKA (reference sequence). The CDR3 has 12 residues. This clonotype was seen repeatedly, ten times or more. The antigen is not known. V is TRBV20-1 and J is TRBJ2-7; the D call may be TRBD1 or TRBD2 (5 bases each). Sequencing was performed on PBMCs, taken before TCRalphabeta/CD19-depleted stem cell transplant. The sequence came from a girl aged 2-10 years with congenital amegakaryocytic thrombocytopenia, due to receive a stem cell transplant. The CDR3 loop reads CSASRDRYEQYF. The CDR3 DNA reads TGCAGTGCTAGTCGGGACCGCTACGAGCAGTACTTC.